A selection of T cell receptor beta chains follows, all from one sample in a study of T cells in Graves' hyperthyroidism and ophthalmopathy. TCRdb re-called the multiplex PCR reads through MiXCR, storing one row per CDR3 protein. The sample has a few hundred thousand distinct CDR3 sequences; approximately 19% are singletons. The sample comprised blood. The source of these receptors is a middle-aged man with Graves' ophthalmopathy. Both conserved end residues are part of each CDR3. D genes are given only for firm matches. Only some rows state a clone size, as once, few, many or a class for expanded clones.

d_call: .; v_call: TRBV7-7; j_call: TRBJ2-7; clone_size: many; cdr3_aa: CASSPRTDSEQYF; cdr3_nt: TGTGCTAGCAGCCCACGGACAGATTCCGAGCAGTACTTC
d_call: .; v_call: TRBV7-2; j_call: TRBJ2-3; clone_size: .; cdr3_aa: CASSLGVAYTDTQYF; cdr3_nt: TGTGCCAGCAGCTTAGGAGTGGCCTACACAGATACGCAGTATTTT
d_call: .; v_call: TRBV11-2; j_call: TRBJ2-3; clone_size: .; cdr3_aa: CASSSGPTDTQYF; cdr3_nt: TGTGCCAGCAGCTCGGGGCCGACAGATACGCAGTATTTT
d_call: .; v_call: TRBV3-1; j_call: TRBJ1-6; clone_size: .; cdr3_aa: CASSQVQDSPLHF; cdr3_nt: TGTGCCAGCAGCCAAGTTCAAGATTCACCCCTCCACTTT
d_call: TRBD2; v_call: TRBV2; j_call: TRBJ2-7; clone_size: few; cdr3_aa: CASSDQLAGPSYEQYF; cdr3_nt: TGTGCCAGCTCCGACCAACTAGCGGGGCCCTCCTACGAGCAGTACTTC
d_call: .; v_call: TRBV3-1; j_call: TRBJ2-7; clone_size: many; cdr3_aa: CASSQGGFLYEQYF; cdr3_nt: TGTGCCAGCAGCCAAGGCGGATTTCTCTACGAGCAGTACTTC
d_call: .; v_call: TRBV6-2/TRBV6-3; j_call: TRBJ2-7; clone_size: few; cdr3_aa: CASRDDLHYEQYF; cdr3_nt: TGTGCCAGCAGAGACGACCTCCACTACGAGCAGTACTTC
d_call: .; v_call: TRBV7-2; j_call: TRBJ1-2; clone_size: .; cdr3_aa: CASSPPTGSYTF; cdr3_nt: TGTGCCAGCAGCCCCCCGACCGGTAGCTACACCTTC
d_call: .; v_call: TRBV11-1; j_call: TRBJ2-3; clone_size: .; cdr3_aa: CASSALRVDTQYF; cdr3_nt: TGTGCCAGCAGCGCCCTCAGGGTAGATACGCAGTATTTT
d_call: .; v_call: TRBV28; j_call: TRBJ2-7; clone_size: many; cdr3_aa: CASSGGQLYEQYF; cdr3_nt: TGTGCCAGCAGTGGAGGCCAGCTATATGAGCAGTACTTC
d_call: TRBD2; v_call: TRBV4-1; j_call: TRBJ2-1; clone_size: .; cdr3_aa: CASSQGLTRLAGSRNEQFF; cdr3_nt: TGCGCCAGCAGCCAAGGTTTAACGCGACTAGCGGGAAGTCGCAATGAGCAGTTCTTC
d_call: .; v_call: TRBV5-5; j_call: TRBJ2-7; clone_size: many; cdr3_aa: CASSLGLPSSYEQYF; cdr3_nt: TGTGCCAGCAGCTTAGGACTTCCAAGCTCCTACGAGCAGTACTTC
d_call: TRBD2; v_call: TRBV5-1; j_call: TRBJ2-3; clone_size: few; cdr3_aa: CASAGLAGGADTQYF; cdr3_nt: TGCGCCAGCGCGGGACTAGCGGGAGGTGCAGATACGCAGTATTTT
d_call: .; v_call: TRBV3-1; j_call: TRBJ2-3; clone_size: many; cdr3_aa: CASSQFSTDTQYF; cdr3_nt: TGTGCCAGCAGCCAATTCAGCACAGATACGCAGTATTTT
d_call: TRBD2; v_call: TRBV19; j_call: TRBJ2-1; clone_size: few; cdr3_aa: CASRGTSGSTYNEQFF; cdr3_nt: TGTGCCAGTAGGGGGACTAGCGGGAGTACTTACAATGAGCAGTTCTTC
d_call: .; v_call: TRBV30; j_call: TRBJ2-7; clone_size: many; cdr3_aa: CASWTNTYEQYF; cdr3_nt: TGTGCCTCTTGGACCAATACCTACGAGCAGTACTTC
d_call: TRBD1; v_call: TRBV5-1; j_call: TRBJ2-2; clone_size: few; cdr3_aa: CASSLEPGQSSTGELFF; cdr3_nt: TGCGCCAGCAGCTTGGAACCGGGACAGAGCTCTACCGGGGAGCTGTTTTTT
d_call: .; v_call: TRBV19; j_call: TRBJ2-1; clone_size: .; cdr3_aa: CASSGGNPGGYNEQFF; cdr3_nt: TGTGCCAGTAGTGGGGGGAACCCAGGGGGGTACAATGAGCAGTTCTTC
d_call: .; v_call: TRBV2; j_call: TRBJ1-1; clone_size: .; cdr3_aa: CASSVVQGTEAFF; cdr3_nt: TGTGCCAGCAGTGTGGTCCAGGGGACTGAAGCTTTCTTT
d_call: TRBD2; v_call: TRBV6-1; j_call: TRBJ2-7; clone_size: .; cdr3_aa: CASSVGTSSYEQYF; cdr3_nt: TGTGCCAGCAGTGTTGGGACTAGCAGCTACGAGCAGTACTTC
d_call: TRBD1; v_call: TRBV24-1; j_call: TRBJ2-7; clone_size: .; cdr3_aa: CATSNRTGTDGDEQYF; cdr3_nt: TGTGCCACCAGTAATCGGACAGGGACGGATGGAGACGAGCAGTACTTC
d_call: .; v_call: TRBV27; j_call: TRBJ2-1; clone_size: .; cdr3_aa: CASRPWTVSSYNEQFF; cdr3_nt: TGTGCCAGCAGACCCTGGACAGTAAGCTCCTACAATGAGCAGTTCTTC
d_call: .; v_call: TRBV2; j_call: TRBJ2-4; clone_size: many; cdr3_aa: CASMKGTLRLLAKNIQYF; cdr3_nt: TGTGCCAGCATGAAAGGGACACTCCGCCTCCTAGCCAAAAACATTCAGTACTTC
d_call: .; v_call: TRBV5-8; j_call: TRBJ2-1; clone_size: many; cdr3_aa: CATKGGPGKDEQFF; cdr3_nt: TGTGCCACCAAAGGAGGGCCAGGGAAGGATGAGCAGTTCTTC
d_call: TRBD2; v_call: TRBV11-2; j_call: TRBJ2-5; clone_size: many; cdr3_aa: CASSPGTSGKTQYF; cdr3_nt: TGTGCCAGCAGCCCCGGGACTAGCGGGAAGACCCAGTACTTC
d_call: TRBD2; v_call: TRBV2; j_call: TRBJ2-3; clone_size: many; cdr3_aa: CASSEAGGRARYTDTQYF; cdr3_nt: TGTGCCAGCAGTGAAGCAGGAGGGAGGGCCCGATACACAGATACGCAGTATTTT
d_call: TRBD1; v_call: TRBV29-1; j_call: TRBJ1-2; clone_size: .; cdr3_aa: CSVEDRGTGVGGYTF; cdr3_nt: TGCAGCGTTGAAGATCGGGGTACAGGGGTTGGGGGCTACACCTTC
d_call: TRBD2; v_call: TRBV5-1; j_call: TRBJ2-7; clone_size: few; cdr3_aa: CASSFGGRESEQYF; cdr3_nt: TGCGCCAGCAGCTTTGGCGGGAGGGAAAGCGAGCAGTACTTC
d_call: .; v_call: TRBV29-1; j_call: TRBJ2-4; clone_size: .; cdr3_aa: CSVEDPILAKNIQYF; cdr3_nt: TGCAGCGTTGAAGACCCCATATTAGCCAAAAACATTCAGTACTTC
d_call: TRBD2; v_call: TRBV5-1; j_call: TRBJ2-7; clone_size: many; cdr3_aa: CASKLTSGSSYEQYF; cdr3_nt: TGCGCCAGCAAACTGACTAGCGGAAGCTCCTACGAGCAGTACTTC
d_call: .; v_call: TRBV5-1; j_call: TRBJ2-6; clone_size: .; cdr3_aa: CASSTGQASGANVLTF; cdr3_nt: TGCGCCAGCAGCACCGGACAAGCCTCTGGGGCCAACGTCCTGACTTTC
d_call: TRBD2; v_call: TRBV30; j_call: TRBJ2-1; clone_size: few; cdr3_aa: CAWSMGEGWNEQFF; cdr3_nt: TGTGCCTGGAGTATGGGGGAGGGTTGGAATGAGCAGTTCTTC
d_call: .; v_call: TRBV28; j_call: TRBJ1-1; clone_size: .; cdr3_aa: CASSFRFSEAFF; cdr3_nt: TGTGCCAGCAGTTTCCGGTTCTCTGAAGCTTTCTTT
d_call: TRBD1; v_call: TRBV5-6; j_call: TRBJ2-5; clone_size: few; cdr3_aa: CASSLRQGTQETQYF; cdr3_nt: TGTGCCAGCAGCTTGCGACAGGGGACCCAAGAGACCCAGTACTTC
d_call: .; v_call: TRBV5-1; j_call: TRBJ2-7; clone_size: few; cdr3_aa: CASSLDATANYEQYF; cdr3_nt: TGCGCCAGCAGCTTGGACGCGACAGCTAACTACGAGCAGTACTTC
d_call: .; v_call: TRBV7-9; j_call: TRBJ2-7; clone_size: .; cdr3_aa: CASSAGTDEQYF; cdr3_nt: TGTGCCAGCAGCGCTGGGACGGACGAGCAGTACTTC
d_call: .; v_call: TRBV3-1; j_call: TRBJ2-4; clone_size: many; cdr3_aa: CASSRQSQGYKNIQYF; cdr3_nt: TGTGCCAGCAGCCGACAGTCACAGGGTTACAAAAACATTCAGTACTTC
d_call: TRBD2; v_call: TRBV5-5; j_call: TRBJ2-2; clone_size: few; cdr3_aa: CASSWGTSGRARITGELFF; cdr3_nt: TGTGCCAGCAGCTGGGGGACTAGCGGGAGGGCCAGAATTACCGGGGAGCTGTTTTTT
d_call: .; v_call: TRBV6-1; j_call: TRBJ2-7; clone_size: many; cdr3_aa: CASSERQALEQYF; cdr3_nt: TGTGCCAGCAGTGAAAGACAGGCCCTCGAGCAGTACTTC
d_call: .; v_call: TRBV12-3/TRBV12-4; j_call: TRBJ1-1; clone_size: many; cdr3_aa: CASNYRMNTEAFF; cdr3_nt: TGTGCCAGCAATTACAGGATGAACACTGAAGCTTTCTTT
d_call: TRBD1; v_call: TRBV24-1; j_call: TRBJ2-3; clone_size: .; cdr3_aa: CATSDWGTGSTDAQYF; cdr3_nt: TGTGCCACCAGTGATTGGGGGACAGGGTCCACAGATGCGCAGTATTTT
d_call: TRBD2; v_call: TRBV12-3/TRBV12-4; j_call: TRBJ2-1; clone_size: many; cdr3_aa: CASRGTRFNNEQFF; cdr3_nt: TGTGCCAGCAGGGGGACTAGATTCAACAATGAGCAGTTCTTC
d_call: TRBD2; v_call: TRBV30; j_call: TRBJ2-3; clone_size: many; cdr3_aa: CAWSISGRFPRTDTQYF; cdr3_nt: TGTGCCTGGAGTATTAGCGGGAGGTTTCCCCGCACAGATACGCAGTATTTT
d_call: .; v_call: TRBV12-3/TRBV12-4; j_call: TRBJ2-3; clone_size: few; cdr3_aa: CASSFGPPNTQYF; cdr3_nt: TGTGCCAGCAGTTTCGGACCCCCGAATACGCAGTATTTT
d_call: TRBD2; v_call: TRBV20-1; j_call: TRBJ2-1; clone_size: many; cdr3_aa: CSARPGTSAVNEQFF; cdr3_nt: TGCAGTGCTAGACCTGGGACTAGCGCGGTCAATGAGCAGTTCTTC
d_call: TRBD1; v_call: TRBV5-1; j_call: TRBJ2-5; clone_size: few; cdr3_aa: CASSTGDRGGETQYF; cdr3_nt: TGCGCCAGCAGCACTGGGGACAGGGGAGGGGAGACCCAGTACTTC
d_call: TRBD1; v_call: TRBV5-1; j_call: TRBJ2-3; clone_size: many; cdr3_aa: CASSLDRQGLSADTQYF; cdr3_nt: TGCGCCAGCAGCTTGGATCGACAGGGGCTTTCGGCGGATACGCAGTATTTT
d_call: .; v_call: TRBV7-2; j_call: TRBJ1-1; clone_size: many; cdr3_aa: CASSLAWGMNTEAFF; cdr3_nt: TGTGCCAGCAGCTTAGCATGGGGGATGAACACTGAAGCTTTCTTT
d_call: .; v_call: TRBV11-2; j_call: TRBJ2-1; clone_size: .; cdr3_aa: CASSSLQGMTQFF; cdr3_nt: TGTGCCAGCAGCTCACTACAGGGAATGACGCAGTTCTTC
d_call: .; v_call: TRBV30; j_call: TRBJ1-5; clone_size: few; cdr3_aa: CAWSGPISNQPQHF; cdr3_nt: TGTGCCTGGTCGGGACCGATAAGCAATCAGCCCCAGCATTTT
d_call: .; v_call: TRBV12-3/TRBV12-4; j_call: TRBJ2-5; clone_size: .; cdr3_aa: CASSSGLRGTQYF; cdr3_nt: TGTGCCAGCAGCAGCGGACTCCGGGGGACCCAGTACTTC
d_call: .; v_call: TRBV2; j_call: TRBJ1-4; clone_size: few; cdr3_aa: CVSRSGRSEKLFF; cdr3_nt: TGTGTCAGCCGGAGCGGGAGGAGTGAAAAACTGTTTTTT
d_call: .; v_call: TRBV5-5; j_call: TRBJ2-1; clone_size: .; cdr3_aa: CASSLAASGFYNEQFF; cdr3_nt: TGTGCCAGCAGCTTGGCCGCGTCGGGATTCTACAATGAGCAGTTCTTC
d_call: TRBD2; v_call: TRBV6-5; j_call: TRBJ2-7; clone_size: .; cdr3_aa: CASSYTLAGSSYEQYF; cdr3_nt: TGTGCCAGCAGTTACACCTTAGCGGGGAGCTCCTACGAGCAGTACTTC
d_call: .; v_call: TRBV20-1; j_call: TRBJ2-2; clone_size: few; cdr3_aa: CSASGALLPTGELFF; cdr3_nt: TGCAGTGCTAGCGGCGCTCTCCTCCCGACCGGGGAGCTGTTTTTT
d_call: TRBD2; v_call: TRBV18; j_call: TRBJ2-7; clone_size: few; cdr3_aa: CASSPPGLAGGVYEQYF; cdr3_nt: TGTGCCAGCTCACCCCCTGGACTAGCGGGAGGTGTCTACGAGCAGTACTTC
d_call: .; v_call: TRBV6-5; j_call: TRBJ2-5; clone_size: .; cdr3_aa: CASSYSTSGKVQETQYF; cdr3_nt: TGTGCCAGCAGTTACTCGACATCGGGAAAAGTGCAAGAGACCCAGTACTTC
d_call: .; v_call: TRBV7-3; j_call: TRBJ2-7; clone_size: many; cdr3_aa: CASSRTQGYEQYF; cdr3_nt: TGTGCCAGCAGTCGAACCCAGGGCTACGAGCAGTACTTC
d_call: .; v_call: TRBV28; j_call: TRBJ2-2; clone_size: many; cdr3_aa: CASSLNNGELFF; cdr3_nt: TGTGCCAGCAGTCTTAATAACGGGGAGCTGTTTTTT